What follows is one T cell receptor (beta chain) and its context. CDR1 is SGHRS, CDR2 YFSETQ, per germline. V gave up 3 bases and J gave up 6 bases, with 21 bases separating them. The CDR3 is 16 amino acids. This record belongs to a study of identical twins. TCRdb reprocessed the 5' RACE reads via MiXCR and lists one record per CDR3 protein. The data contain about 470,000 distinct CDR3 sequences, approximately 25% of them singletons. Healthy Caucasians made up all donors. The same sample was also used in a study of T cells expressing NK-cell markers. That paper states: Among the eight sequenced donors, seven tested HCMV-seropositive and one tested seronegative. Also leading the CD3+CD56-NKG2C+ fraction in several donors were these clonotypes.

The sequence derives from a woman between 18 and 30 years old in good health. The gene calls are TRBV5-1 and TRBJ1-2; D perhaps matches TRBD1 (6 bases). The sequenced sample was CD4+ T cells sorted from blood. In nucleotides, the CDR3 is TGCGCCAGCAGCTATTCTTCGGGACACGCCAACAATGGCTACACCTTC. Its protein is CASSYSSGHANNGYTF.